This T cell receptor beta chain is drawn from a study of T cells of healthy individuals. A single record per CDR3 protein comes from TCRdb applying MiXCR to the 5' RACE reads. The sample has just over 40,000 distinct CDR3 sequences, about 4.2% seen once. The origin of this receptor is a human donor in good health.

The CDR3 region is CSAGGAGDTEAFF. The CDR3 DNA follows: TGCAGCGCCGGGGGTGCAGGGGACACTGAAGCTTTCTTT. J is TRBJ1-1 and V is TRBV29-1; D is perhaps TRBD1 (6 bases). CDR1 is SQVTM and CDR2 is ANQGSEA in the germline V gene. The CDR3 loop spans 13 amino acids. V was cut by 7 bases and J by 3 bases, with 15 bases left in between.